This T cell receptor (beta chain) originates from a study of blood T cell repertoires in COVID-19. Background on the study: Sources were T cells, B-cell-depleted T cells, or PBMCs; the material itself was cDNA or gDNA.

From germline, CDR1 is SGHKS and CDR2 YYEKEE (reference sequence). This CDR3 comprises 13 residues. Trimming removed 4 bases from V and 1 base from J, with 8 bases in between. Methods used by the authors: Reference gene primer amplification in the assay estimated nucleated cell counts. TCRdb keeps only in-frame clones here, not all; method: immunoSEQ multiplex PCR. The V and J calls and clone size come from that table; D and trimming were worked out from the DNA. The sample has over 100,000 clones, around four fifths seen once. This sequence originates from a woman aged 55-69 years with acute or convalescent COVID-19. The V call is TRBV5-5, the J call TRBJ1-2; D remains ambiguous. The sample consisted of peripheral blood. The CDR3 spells CASSTRGNYGYTF. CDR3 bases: TGTGCCAGCAGCACCAGAGGTAACTATGGCTACACCTTC. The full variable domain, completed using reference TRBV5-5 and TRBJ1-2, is DAGVTQSPTHLIKTRGQQVTLRCSPISGHKSVSWYQQVLGQGPQFIFQYYEKEERGRGNFPDRFSARQFPNYSSELNVNALLLGDSALYLCASSTRGNYGYTFGSGTRLTVV.